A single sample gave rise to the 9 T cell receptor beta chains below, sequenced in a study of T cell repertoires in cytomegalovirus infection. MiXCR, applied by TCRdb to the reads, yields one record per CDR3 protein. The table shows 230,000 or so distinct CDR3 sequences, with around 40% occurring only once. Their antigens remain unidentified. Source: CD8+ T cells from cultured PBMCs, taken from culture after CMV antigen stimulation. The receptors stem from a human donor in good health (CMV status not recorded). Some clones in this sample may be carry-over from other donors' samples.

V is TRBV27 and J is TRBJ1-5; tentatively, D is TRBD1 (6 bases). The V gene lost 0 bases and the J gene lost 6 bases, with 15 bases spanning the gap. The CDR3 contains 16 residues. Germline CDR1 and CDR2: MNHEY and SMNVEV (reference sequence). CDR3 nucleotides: TGTGCCAGCAGTTTATCTTCGGGACACTTCCCTCAGCCCCAGCATTTT. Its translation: CASSLSSGHFPQPQHF.

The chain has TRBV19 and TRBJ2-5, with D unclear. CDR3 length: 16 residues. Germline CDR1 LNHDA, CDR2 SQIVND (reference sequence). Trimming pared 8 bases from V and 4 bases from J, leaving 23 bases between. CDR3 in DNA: TGTGCCAGTTCCCCACAAGTCCTACGAAGTCGAGAGACCCAGTACTTC. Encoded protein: CASSPQVLRSRETQYF.

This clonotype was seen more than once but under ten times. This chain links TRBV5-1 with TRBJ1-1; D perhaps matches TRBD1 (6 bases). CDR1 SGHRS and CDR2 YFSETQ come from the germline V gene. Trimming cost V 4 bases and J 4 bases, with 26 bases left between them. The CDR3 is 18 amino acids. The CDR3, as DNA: TGCGCCAGCAGCCTCACAGGGAGGCCAAGGCAGCGCTTCACTGAAGCTTTCTTT. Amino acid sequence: CASSLTGRPRQRFTEAFF.

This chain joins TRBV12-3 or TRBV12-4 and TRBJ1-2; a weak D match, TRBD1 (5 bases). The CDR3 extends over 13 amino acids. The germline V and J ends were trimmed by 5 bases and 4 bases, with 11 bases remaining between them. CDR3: CASSPARVYGYTF. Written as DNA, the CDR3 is TGTGCCAGCAGTCCGGCCAGGGTCTATGGCTACACCTTC.

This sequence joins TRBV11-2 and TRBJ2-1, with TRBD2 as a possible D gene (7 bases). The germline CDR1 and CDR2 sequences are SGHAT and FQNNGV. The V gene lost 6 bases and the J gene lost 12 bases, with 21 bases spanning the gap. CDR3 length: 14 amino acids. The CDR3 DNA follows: TGTGCCAGCAGTAAGGGGGGGGCCAGGCCAGGGCAGTTCTTC. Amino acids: CASSKGGARPGQFF. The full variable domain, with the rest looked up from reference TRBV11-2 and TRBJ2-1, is EAGVAQSPRYKIIEKRQSVAFWCNPISGHATLYWYQQILGQGPKLLIQFQNNGVVDDSQLPKDRFSAERLKGVDSTLKIQPAKLEDSAVYLCASSKGGARPGQFFGPGTRLTVL.

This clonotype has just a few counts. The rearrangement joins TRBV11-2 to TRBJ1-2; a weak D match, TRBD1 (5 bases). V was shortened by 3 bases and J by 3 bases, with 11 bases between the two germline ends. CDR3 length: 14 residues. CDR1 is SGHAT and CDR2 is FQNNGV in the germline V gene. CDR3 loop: CASSFTQTDYGYTF. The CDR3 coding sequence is TGTGCCAGCAGCTTTACCCAGACAGACTATGGCTACACCTTC.

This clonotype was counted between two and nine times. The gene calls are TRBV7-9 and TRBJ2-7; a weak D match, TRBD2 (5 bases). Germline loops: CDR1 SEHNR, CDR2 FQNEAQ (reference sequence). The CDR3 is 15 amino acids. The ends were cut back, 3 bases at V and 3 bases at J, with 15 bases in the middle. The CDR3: CASSFSLGLNYEQYF. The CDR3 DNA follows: TGTGCCAGCAGCTTTAGCCTTGGACTGAACTACGAGCAGTACTTC.

The CDR3 here is CASSFGSPNTGELFF. Written as DNA, the CDR3 is TGCGCCAGCAGCTTTGGCAGTCCGAACACCGGGGAGCTGTTTTTT. V and J are TRBV5-1 and TRBJ2-2, with unresolved D. Looked up from germline, CDR1 is SGHRS and CDR2 is YFSETQ. The V end lost 2 bases, the J end lost 0 bases, and 8 bases lay between the germline ends. The CDR3 extends over 15 amino acids.

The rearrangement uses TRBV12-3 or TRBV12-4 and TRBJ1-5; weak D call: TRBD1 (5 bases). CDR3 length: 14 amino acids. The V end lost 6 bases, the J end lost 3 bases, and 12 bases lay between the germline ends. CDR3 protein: CASSLGRFNQPQHF. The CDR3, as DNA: TGTGCCAGCAGCCTGGGACGGTTCAATCAGCCCCAGCATTTT.